Listed here are 19 T cell receptor beta chains from one sample, sequenced in a study of T cell repertoires in cytomegalovirus infection. TCRdb reanalysed the reads using MiXCR and keeps one entry per CDR3 protein. This table holds nearly 450,000 distinct CDR3 sequences, 30% to 40% found once. The sequencing input was PBMCs. These receptors were collected from a human donor in good health (CMV status not recorded). Some clones in this sample may be carry-over from other donors' samples.

V and J are TRBV20-1 and TRBJ2-3, with TRBD1 matching 8 bases. CDR1 is DFQATT and CDR2 is SNEGSKA in the germline V gene (reference sequence). This CDR3 comprises 14 residues. V was pared by 1 base and J by 6 bases, with 6 bases of the junction left unmatched. The CDR3 region is CSARVAGGADTQYF. The CDR3 DNA is TGCAGTGCTAGAGTTGCAGGGGGCGCTGATACGCAGTATTTT.

The rearrangement joins TRBV18 to TRBJ2-5; D is unresolved. CDR3 length: 15 amino acids. Germline assignment: CDR1 KGHSH and CDR2 LQKENI. Trimming stripped 0 bases from V and 7 bases from J, with 15 bases between. The CDR3 DNA reads TGTGCCAGCTCACCACCGGGAAGGGTCTATGGGACCCAGTACTTC. Translation: CASSPPGRVYGTQYF.

This clonotype appeared a single time. This chain connects TRBV6-2 or TRBV6-3 to TRBJ2-7, with TRBD1 as a possible D gene (6 bases). The CDR3 sequence is 15 residues long. Germline V gene lookup returns CDR1 MNHEY and CDR2 SVGEGT. Trimming left V 5 bases short and J 3 bases short, with 17 bases between. The CDR3 loop reads CASSSTGKAGYEQYF. The CDR3 coding sequence is TGTGCCAGCAGTAGCACAGGGAAGGCAGGCTACGAGCAGTACTTC.

V gene TRBV19 combines with J gene TRBJ1-1; weak D call: TRBD1 (5 bases). The CDR3 length is 15 residues. Germline loops: CDR1 LNHDA, CDR2 SQIVND (reference sequence). The V gene lost 2 bases and the J gene lost 3 bases, with 13 bases spanning the gap. CDR3 amino acids: CASSILWGRDTEAFF. CDR3 nucleotide sequence: TGTGCCAGTAGTATACTCTGGGGCCGGGACACTGAAGCTTTCTTT.

The chain recombines TRBV11-2 with TRBJ2-2; D possibly corresponds to TRBD1 (7 bases). Germline loops: CDR1 SGHAT, CDR2 FQNNGV. The CDR3 runs to 16 residues. V was shortened by 4 bases and J by 0 bases, with 12 bases between the two germline ends. The CDR3 region has the DNA TGTGCCAGCAGCTCGGCGGGACAGACGAACACCGGGGAGCTGTTTTTT. Its translation is CASSSAGQTNTGELFF.

This clonotype showed up many times. The V call is TRBV7-9, the J call TRBJ1-1; no clear D. There are 11 residues in the CDR3. The germline V gene encodes CDR1 SEHNR and CDR2 FQNEAQ (reference sequence). The V end was cut by 4 bases, the J end by 3 bases, with 3 bases between. In DNA, the CDR3 is TGTGCCAGCAGCTACTACACTGAAGCTTTCTTT. It encodes CASSYYTEAFF. Full variable domain (missing parts from reference TRBV7-9 and TRBJ1-1): DTGVSQNPRHKITKRGQNVTFRCDPISEHNRLYWYRQTLGQGPEFLTYFQNEAQLEKSRLLSDRFSAERPKGSFSTLEIQRTEQGDSAMYLCASSYYTEAFFGQGTRLTVV.

This clonotype appeared many times. The chain carries TRBV7-6 and TRBJ1-2, with D possibly TRBD1 on 5 matching bases. Trimming took 0 bases from V and 5 from J, leaving 7 bases between them. The CDR3 is 13 residues long. Germline V gives CDR1 SGHVS, CDR2 FNYEAQ. DNA for the CDR3: TGTGCCAGCAGCTTAGCAGAGGGGTATGGCTACACCTTC. Encoded protein: CASSLAEGYGYTF.

The chain couples TRBV11-2 to TRBJ1-6; maybe TRBD1 (6 bases). Germline V lookup: CDR1 SGHAT, CDR2 FQNNGV. V shed 2 bases and J shed 5 bases, with 10 bases lying between them. The CDR3 is 15 residues long. The CDR3: CASSLMDSDNSPLHF. The CDR3 bases are TGTGCCAGCAGCTTAATGGACAGTGATAATTCACCCCTCCACTTT.

The chain joins TRBV28 to TRBJ2-7; D is undetermined. With 5 bases removed from V and 3 bases from J, the gap between germline ends came to 8 bases. CDR1 is MDHEN, CDR2 SYDVKM, per germline. The CDR3 is made up of 12 amino acids. The CDR3 spells CASSTSYYEQYF. In DNA form, the CDR3 reads TGTGCCAGCAGTACCTCTTACTACGAGCAGTACTTC.

This rearrangement joins TRBV3-1 to TRBJ1-2, with a possible D match to TRBD1 (6 bases). V dropped 1 base and J dropped 6 bases, with 9 bases sitting between them. This CDR3 has 13 residues. Germline loops: CDR1 LGHDT, CDR2 YNNKEL (reference sequence). The DNA of the CDR3 is TGTGCCAGCAGCCAAGGGGGGGCGGATGGCTACACCTTC. It yields the protein CASSQGGADGYTF.

In this sample, this clonotype turned up many times. The chain is built from TRBV5-8 and TRBJ2-6, with D perhaps matching TRBD1 or TRBD2 (5 bases each). Germline CDR1 and CDR2: SGHTS and YDEGEE. With 4 bases removed from V and 0 bases from J, the gap between germline ends came to 29 bases. The CDR3 is made up of 22 amino acids. The DNA for the CDR3 is TGTGCCAGCAGCCCCGGAGGTTGGGGGTGGGACGCAGGACACTCTGGGGCCAACGTCCTGACTTTC. Residues: CASSPGGWGWDAGHSGANVLTF. Looking up the rest from reference TRBV5-8 and TRBJ2-6 gives the full variable domain: EAGVTQSPTHLIKTRGQQATLRCSPISGHTSVYWYQQALGLGLQFLLWYDEGEERNRGNFPPRFSGRQFPNYSSELNVNALELEDSALYLCASSPGGWGWDAGHSGANVLTFGAGSRLTVL.

As concerns this clonotype: A read error may be the cause here, since a much bigger clone is one base away. V and J are TRBV19 and TRBJ1-5, with D tentatively TRBD1 (6 bases). The CDR3 runs to 15 residues. Germline V CDR1 and CDR2: LNHDA, SQIVND (reference sequence). Here the CDR3 DNA reads TGTGCCATTAGTAGGGCAGGAGGGGGGGGTCAGCCCCAGCATTTT. Translated, it gives CAISRAGGGGQPQHF.

Worth noting for this clonotype: Relative to the germline gene, one junction end is altered; a read error may explain this. The CDR3 sequence: CAISESGHNYEQSF. CDR3 coding DNA: TGTGCCATCAGTGAGTCGGGACACAACTACGAGCAGTCCTTC. The chain has TRBV10-3 and TRBJ2-7; D is perhaps TRBD1 (6 bases). The CDR3 loop spans 14 amino acids. Germline-derived CDR1 and CDR2 are ENHRY and SYGVKD.

The chain joins TRBV4-3 to TRBJ1-4; D may be TRBD1 (5 bases). V dropped 5 bases and J dropped 4 bases, with 14 bases sitting between them. The germline V gene has CDR1 LGHNA and CDR2 YSLEER. The CDR3 sequence is 15 residues long. CDR3 DNA: TGCGCCAGCAGCACGAGACAGCCGGGTAATGAAAAACTGTTTTTT. It encodes CASSTRQPGNEKLFF.

Turning to this clonotype: This likely comes from a read error, as the CDR3 has no conserved phenylalanine or tryptophan at its end. CDR3 residues: CASSSRKTGALSYEQYS. Written as DNA, the CDR3 is TGTGCCAGCAGTTCACGGAAGACGGGAGCCCTGTCCTACGAGCAGTACTCA. The chain employs TRBV28 and TRBJ2-7; a weak D match, TRBD2 (6 bases). This CDR3 region has 17 residues. Looked up from germline, CDR1 is MDHEN and CDR2 is SYDVKM. V lost 4 bases, J lost 1 base, and 20 bases lay in between.

This clonotype was seen a handful of times. J is TRBJ1-2 and V is TRBV6-2 or TRBV6-3, with TRBD1 matching 9 bases. J lost 4 bases, V lost 6 bases, and 9 bases had no gene match. CDR1 and CDR2 (germline): MNHEY, SVGEGT. CDR3 length: 15 amino acids. The CDR3 DNA reads TGTGCCAGCAGGATCGGGACAGGGTATTTCTATGGCTACACCTTC. It translates to CASRIGTGYFYGYTF.

The chain uses TRBV20-1 and TRBJ2-1; D is unresolved. Germline V gene lookup returns CDR1 DFQATT and CDR2 SNEGSKA (reference sequence). With 8 bases removed from V and 10 bases from J, the gap between germline ends came to 15 bases. The CDR3 extends over 11 amino acids. CDR3 residues: CSIPRGREQFF. Written as DNA, the CDR3 is TGCAGTATCCCCCGAGGCCGGGAGCAGTTCTTC.

This clonotype has only a few counts. The V and J genes are TRBV19 and TRBJ1-3; D is unclear. V lost 7 bases to trimming and J lost 4 bases, with 11 bases between them. Germline assignment: CDR1 LNHDA and CDR2 SQIVND (reference sequence). This CDR3 contains 13 residues. This CDR3 reads CASTRFGGNTIYF. The CDR3, as DNA: TGTGCCAGTACCCGGTTTGGGGGAAACACCATATATTTT.

V and J are TRBV11-2 and TRBJ1-6; maybe TRBD1 (6 bases). The CDR3 totals 13 residues. Per germline, CDR1 SGHAT and CDR2 FQNNGV. Trimming removed 3 bases from V and 7 bases from J, with 7 bases in between. In nucleotides, the CDR3 is TGTGCCAGCAGCTTCGACAGGAATTCACCCCTCCACTTT. Its protein is CASSFDRNSPLHF.